The present T cell receptor beta chain was sequenced within a study of T cell changes during pregnancy in multiple sclerosis. The CDR3 runs to 15 residues. Germline CDR1 LNHDA, CDR2 SQIVND (reference sequence). V was clipped by 3 bases and J by 6 bases; unmatched bases: 4. Sequencing was performed with immunoSEQ multiplex PCR; in TCRdb, only in-frame clones are kept and a portion is missing. The sample holds 100,000 or so clones, less than 95% seen once. The receptor was isolated from a female donor in good health, enrolled as a control in a pregnancy study. The chain uses TRBV19 and TRBJ2-1; 11 bases match TRBD2. This sample comprised peripheral blood, obtained in the second trimester of pregnancy. CDR3 region: CASSIIAGGPNEQFF. CDR3 DNA sequence: TGTGCCAGTAGTATTATAGCGGGAGGGCCCAATGAGCAGTTCTTC.